The rows below give T cell receptor beta chains drawn from one sample of a study of blood T cell repertoires in COVID-19. The assay was immunoSEQ multiplex PCR, and TCRdb's table has in-frame clones only and misses some. Found here are over 200,000 clones, 84% of them singletons; the top ten hold about 6.6%. Sample: PBMCs or T cells enriched from blood (not recorded which). These receptors all stem from a woman aged 35 to 49 who had recovered from COVID-19. Each CDR3 is given with its conserved first and last residue. D genes are given only for firm matches. Part of the rows lack a size; the others show once, few, many or a class for expanded clones.

J,size,V,D,DNA,CDR3
TRBJ1-5,-,TRBV4-1,TRBD1,TGCGCCAGCAGTGGGACAGGTACTGATCAGCCCCAGCATTTT,CASSGTGTDQPQHF
TRBJ1-1,-,TRBV7-9,TRBD1,TGTGCCAGCAGCACCGGACAGGGTGAGTCTGAAGCTTTCTTT,CASSTGQGESEAFF
TRBJ1-1,-,TRBV5-1,-,TGCGCCAGCAGCCTCAGTGCGGCTGGGAGGACTGAAGCTTTCTTT,CASSLSAAGRTEAFF
TRBJ2-3,-,TRBV5-1,TRBD2,TGCGCCAGCAGCCCCCCGGCTAGCGGGATCACAGATACGCAGTATTTT,CASSPPASGITDTQYF
TRBJ1-2,-,TRBV28,-,TGTGCCAGCAGTTTATATGGGGGGGCTAACTATGGCTACACCTTC,CASSLYGGANYGYTF
TRBJ1-2,few,TRBV7-9,TRBD1,TGTGCCAGCAGCCCTCGACAGGGAGGCTACACCTTC,CASSPRQGGYTF
TRBJ1-3,-,TRBV30,TRBD1,TGTGCCTGGGGGCTGACAGGGCTCTCTGGAAACACCATATATTTT,CAWGLTGLSGNTIYF
TRBJ2-7,-,TRBV30,TRBD1,TGTGCCTGGGCCCTCATTTACCCGGGACAGTACTCCTACGAGCAGTACTTC,CAWALIYPGQYSYEQYF
TRBJ1-3,few,TRBV7-2,-,TGTGCCAGCAGCTTATCCGTGGCTCTCTCTGGAAACACCATATATTTT,CASSLSVALSGNTIYF
TRBJ2-3,-,TRBV24-1,TRBD2,TGTGCCACCGGGGCGGGAGGGTTAGATACGCAGTATTTT,CATGAGGLDTQYF
TRBJ2-1,-,TRBV6-4,TRBD2,TGTGCCAGCAGTGTCGGTAGCGGGAGTGGTTACAATGAGCAGTTCTTC,CASSVGSGSGYNEQFF
TRBJ1-2,-,TRBV19,TRBD1,TGTGCCAGTAGTAGGGACAGGAACTATGGCTACACCTTT,CASSRDRNYGYTF
TRBJ2-3,-,TRBV5-5,TRBD1,TGTGCCAGCAGTCGGACAGGGGGCGCAGATACGCAGTATTTT,CASSRTGGADTQYF
TRBJ2-1,once,TRBV11-3,-,TGTGCCAGCAGCCGGGACTTATACAATGAGCAGTTCTTC,CASSRDLYNEQFF
TRBJ2-2,-,TRBV29-1,TRBD2,TGCAGCTTTCTAGCGGGCGCGAACACCGGGGAGCTGTTTTTT,CSFLAGANTGELFF
TRBJ2-7,-,TRBV11-2,TRBD2,TGTGCCAGCAGCTTGAGCGGGAGCTCCTACGAGCAGTACTTC,CASSLSGSSYEQYF
TRBJ2-4,-,TRBV28,TRBD2,TGTGCCAGCAGTCCTCGGGAGGTTCAAAACATTCAGTACTTC,CASSPREVQNIQYF
TRBJ2-3,-,TRBV19,TRBD1,TGTGCCAGTAGTATAAACAGGGGCGATGTAGGAGATACGCAGTATTTT,CASSINRGDVGDTQYF
TRBJ2-1,-,TRBV11-3,TRBD2,TGTGCCAGCAGCTCAAAGGGACTAGTTCTTTTCCCTGACAATGAGCAGTTCTTC,CASSSKGLVLFPDNEQFF
TRBJ1-1,few,TRBV6-5,-,TGTGCCAGCAGGTCGGGGGGCGGAGGGGGCACTGAAGCTTTCTTT,CASRSGGGGGTEAFF
TRBJ1-2,-,TRBV30,TRBD1,TGTGCCTGGAGTTCGGGACAGGGCGGCTATGGCTACACCTTC,CAWSSGQGGYGYTF
TRBJ2-3,-,TRBV2,TRBD1,TGTGCCAGCAGTGAGGGGACAGGGGGGGATACGCAGTATTTT,CASSEGTGGDTQYF
TRBJ1-2,-,TRBV5-1,TRBD1,TGCGCCAGCAGCTTTGAAACAGGGGGTAACTATGGCTACACCTTC,CASSFETGGNYGYTF
TRBJ2-1,-,TRBV3-1/TRBV3-2,-,TGTGCCAGCAGCGAGGCGAGAGCGGATGAGCAGTTCTTC,CASSEARADEQFF
TRBJ2-2,once,TRBV5-4,TRBD2,TGTGCCAGCAGCTTGGACGGGAGGCACACCGGGGAGCTGTTTTTT,CASSLDGRHTGELFF
TRBJ2-7,-,TRBV6-5,-,TGTGCCAGCAGTTACGGGGGCAGGGGATACGAGCAGTACTTC,CASSYGGRGYEQYF
TRBJ2-3,-,TRBV24-1,TRBD1,TGTGCCACCAGTGACGCAGGGACAGCCTTCACAGATACGCAGTATTTT,CATSDAGTAFTDTQYF
TRBJ1-4,-,TRBV4-1,-,TGCGCCAGCAGCCAAGAAAGAGTGGGGAGGCGGGAAAAACTGTTTTTT,CASSQERVGRREKLFF
TRBJ1-1,-,TRBV19,-,TGTGCCAGTAGTAATCGCAGGGACACTGAAGCTTTCTTT,CASSNRRDTEAFF
TRBJ2-3,-,TRBV5-4,TRBD2,TGTGCCAGCAGCTTGGAGGGGAGGGGAAGAGATACGCAGTATTTT,CASSLEGRGRDTQYF
TRBJ2-1,few,TRBV7-9,-,TGTGCCAGCAGCTTCAGCGGCTCCTACAATGAGCAGTTCTTC,CASSFSGSYNEQFF
TRBJ1-6,once,TRBV3-1/TRBV3-2,-,TGTGCCAGCAGCTCTTGGACAGACAATTCACCCCTCCACTTT,CASSSWTDNSPLHF
TRBJ2-1,-,TRBV2,TRBD2,TGTGCCAGCAGTGCCCTAGCGGGAGAGGCCTACAATGAGCAGTTCTTC,CASSALAGEAYNEQFF
TRBJ1-2,-,TRBV30,TRBD1,TGTGCCGGGAACAGGGGGCTGGGATCTTATGGCTACACCTTC,CAGNRGLGSYGYTF
TRBJ1-2,once,TRBV12-3/TRBV12-4,-,TGTGCCAGCAGTGGGGGGGACTATGGCTACACCTTC,CASSGGDYGYTF
TRBJ2-2,-,TRBV15,TRBD2,TGTGCCACCAGCAGAGATAGGGCGGGAGGGCCGACCGGGGAGCTGTTTTTT,CATSRDRAGGPTGELFF
TRBJ1-1,-,TRBV25-1,-,TGTGCCAGCAGTGAAGGGGCTTGGCAGGAAGCTTTCTTT,CASSEGAWQEAFF
TRBJ2-6,-,TRBV7-3,TRBD1,TGTGCCAGCAGCACAGGACAGGTCTCTGGGGCCAACGTCCTGACTTTC,CASSTGQVSGANVLTF
TRBJ2-3,-,TRBV4-1,TRBD2,TGCGCCAGCAGCCAAGCTGGGTTAGCGGGAGATACGCAGTATTTT,CASSQAGLAGDTQYF
TRBJ2-3,-,TRBV7-2,-,TGTGCCAGCAGCTCCCTCCCCCGTTCCACAGATACGCAGTATTTT,CASSSLPRSTDTQYF
TRBJ2-3,-,TRBV3-1/TRBV3-2,TRBD2,TGTGCCAGCAGCCGACAGCTAGCGGGAGCGGCAGATACGCAGTATTTT,CASSRQLAGAADTQYF
TRBJ2-3,-,TRBV6-5,-,TGTGCCAGCAGTTGGGGGGACCCCTCGAAGGCTGATACGCAGTATTTT,CASSWGDPSKADTQYF
TRBJ2-7,-,TRBV5-4,TRBD1,TGTGCCAGCAGCGCGGGACAGGGGATCCCCCGCGAGCAGTACTTC,CASSAGQGIPREQYF
TRBJ1-2,few,TRBV12-3/TRBV12-4,-,TGTGCCAGCAGTCCTAGACAGACGGGCTACACCTTC,CASSPRQTGYTF
TRBJ1-5,-,TRBV7-9,-,TGTGCCAGCAGCCTAGATGGGGTGAGGGACAATCAGCCCCAGCATTTT,CASSLDGVRDNQPQHF
TRBJ1-5,once,TRBV19,-,TGTGCCAGTAGTAGGACAGACAATCAGCCCCAGCATTTT,CASSRTDNQPQHF
TRBJ2-3,-,TRBV24-1,-,TGTGCCACCAGTGATGGTCAGGGGCCTTTACACACAGATACGCAGTATTTT,CATSDGQGPLHTDTQYF
TRBJ1-5,-,TRBV27,-,TGTGCCAGCAGTTTATTCGGCAATCAGCCCCAGCATTTT,CASSLFGNQPQHF
TRBJ2-1,-,TRBV27,-,TGTGCCAGCAGTTTCGGAGTGGGTGGAGAGCAGTTCTTC,CASSFGVGGEQFF
TRBJ2-1,-,TRBV6-6,TRBD2,TGTGCCAGCAGTCTCGGGGGGGCAAACGGCTACAATGAGCAGTTCTTC,CASSLGGANGYNEQFF
TRBJ2-1,-,TRBV15,TRBD2,TGTGCCACCAGCAGAGATCGACTAGCAGATGAGCAGTTCTTC,CATSRDRLADEQFF
TRBJ1-1,-,TRBV7-2,-,TGTGCCAGCACCCCAGGGGCGGCGAACACTGAAGCTTTCTTT,CASTPGAANTEAFF
TRBJ2-2,-,TRBV25-1,TRBD2,TGTGCCAGATTAGCGGGATTTGGTTCCGGGGAGCTGTTTTTT,CARLAGFGSGELFF
TRBJ2-5,-,TRBV25-1,-,TGTGCCAGCGGAGACAGGACGCGGACCCAGTACTTC,CASGDRTRTQYF